Listed here are 27 T cell receptor beta chains from one sample, sequenced in a study of T cell responses to AZD1222 COVID-19 vaccine. Sequenced by immunoSEQ multiplex PCR; TCRdb stores in-frame clones only, minus some. This table has approximately 89,000 clones, roughly 88% appearing once. Sample: peripheral blood, taken on day 0 of AZD1222 vaccination. The receptors come from an adult in good health.

Here the CDR3 DNA reads TGTGCCAGCAGTGCGGAACAGTTCAGCAATCAGCCCCAGCATTTT. Translated: CASSAEQFSNQPQHF. The rearrangement links TRBV2 to TRBJ1-5; D gene ambiguous. The CDR3 runs 15 residues. The germline V gene encodes CDR1 SNHLY and CDR2 FYNNEI. Trimming stripped 4 bases from V and 1 base from J, with 11 bases between.

The chain recombines TRBV19 with TRBJ2-7; possibly TRBD2 for D (5 bases). There are 14 residues in the CDR3. The germline V and J ends were trimmed by 6 bases and 2 bases, with 14 bases remaining between them. CDR1 and CDR2 (germline): LNHDA, SQIVND (reference sequence). CDR3 nucleotides: TGTGCCAGTAGAAGAGAGGGATCAGCCTACGAGCAGTACTTC. Translation: CASRREGSAYEQYF.

The chain carries TRBV5-6 and TRBJ1-5, with D possibly matching TRBD1 (5 bases). Germline CDR1 SGHDT, CDR2 YYEEEE. This CDR3 has 13 residues. Trimming removed 1 base from V and 6 bases from J, with 8 bases in between. CDR3 DNA sequence: TGTGCCAGCAGCTTGCAGGGTTCTCAGCCCCAGCATTTT. Residues: CASSLQGSQPQHF.

This chain connects TRBV25-1 to TRBJ2-5; either TRBD1 or TRBD2 may fit D (5 bases each). CDR1 is MGHDK, CDR2 SYGVNS, per germline. The CDR3 has 13 residues. The V and J ends lost 3 bases and 4 bases respectively, with 9 bases between them. The CDR3, as DNA: TGTGCCAGCAGTGATCCGGGACGAGAGACCCAGTACTTC. Encoded protein: CASSDPGRETQYF.

The rearrangement uses TRBV6-5 and TRBJ2-5; 10 bases map to TRBD1. This CDR3 is 15 amino acids long. Germline lookup yields CDR1 MNHEY and CDR2 SVGAGI. With V trimmed by 6 bases and J by 5 bases, 9 bases remained unmatched. The CDR3 reads CASSQGTGEWETQYF. DNA of the CDR3: TGTGCCAGCAGCCAAGGGACAGGGGAATGGGAGACCCAGTACTTC.

CDR3 sequence: CASSQGGAGARGYTF. For the CDR3, the DNA is TGCGCCAGCAGCCAAGGTGGGGCAGGGGCGAGGGGCTACACCTTC. This chain links TRBV4-1 with TRBJ1-2; a weak D match, TRBD1 (6 bases). Trimming stripped 1 base from V and 8 bases from J, with 17 bases between. This CDR3 region has 15 residues. Germline-derived CDR1 and CDR2 are MGHRA and YSYEKL.

As regards this clone: The junction departs from germline at one end; a sequencing error may be responsible. This sequence joins TRBV24-1 and TRBJ2-1; D is uncertain. The V gene's germline CDR1 is KGHDR and CDR2 SFDVKD. The CDR3 has 11 residues. The CDR3 here is CATSDYNEQFF. In DNA, the CDR3 is TGTGCCACCAGCGATTACAATGAGCAGTTCTTC.

This chain connects TRBV5-1 to TRBJ2-7; D is unclear. This CDR3 region has 13 residues. Germline-derived CDR1 and CDR2 are SGHRS and YFSETQ. The V end lost 0 bases, the J end lost 4 bases, and 8 bases lay between the germline ends. CDR3 amino acids: CASSLADGYEQYF. In nucleotides, the CDR3 is TGCGCCAGCAGCTTGGCCGACGGGTACGAGCAGTACTTC.

The genes are TRBV5-4 and TRBJ2-3; D remains ambiguous. This CDR3 has 14 residues. Germline V gene data show CDR1 as SGHNT and CDR2 as YYREEE (reference sequence). The V end was cut by 2 bases, the J end by 1 base, with 8 bases between. The CDR3 loop is CASSLGRGTDTQYF. Written as DNA, the CDR3 is TGTGCCAGCAGCTTAGGACGAGGCACAGATACGCAGTATTTT.

V is TRBV3-1 (or the pseudogene TRBV3-2) and J is TRBJ1-5; 7 positions agree with TRBD1. CDR1 is LGHDT and CDR2 is YNNKEL in the germline V gene (reference sequence). The CDR3 loop spans 16 amino acids. V was clipped by 4 bases and J by 3 bases; unmatched bases: 9. CDR3 protein: CASSRTIDRANQPQHF. CDR3 in DNA: TGTGCCAGCAGCCGAACAATTGACAGGGCCAATCAGCCCCAGCATTTT.

This clone was picked up many times. J is TRBJ2-7 and V is TRBV20-1; TRBD2 is a possible D gene (5 bases). The CDR3 sequence is 11 residues long. Germline CDR1 reads DFQATT; CDR2 reads SNEGSKA (reference sequence). Trimming took 6 bases from V and 7 from J, leaving 13 bases between them. The CDR3 nucleotides are TGCAGTGCCCATGACGGCGGGGAGCAGTACTTC. Its translation: CSAHDGGEQYF.

CDR3 sequence (DNA): TGCAGCGTTGCGTTGCGGACTGAAGCTTTCTTT. This encodes CSVALRTEAFF. This chain connects TRBV29-1 to TRBJ1-1; D is uncertain. The length of the CDR3 is 11 residues. Germline CDR1 SQVTM, CDR2 ANQGSEA. V lost 4 bases and J lost 5, with 8 bases in between.

This chain joins TRBV2 and TRBJ1-2; D is possibly TRBD1 (5 bases). Germline-derived CDR1 and CDR2 are SNHLY and FYNNEI. Trimming took 5 bases from V and 0 from J, leaving 13 bases between them. CDR3 length equals 15 residues. The CDR3 nucleotides are TGTGCCAGCAGTACCTGGGACGGTTCTAACTATGGCTACACCTTC. Protein: CASSTWDGSNYGYTF.

Only a few counts were recorded for this clone. This sequence joins TRBV7-9 and TRBJ2-2; 10 bases match TRBD2. Germline CDR1 reads SEHNR; CDR2 reads FQNEAQ (reference sequence). The CDR3 covers 17 residues. V trimming: 5 bases; J trimming: 2 bases; junction bases outside the gene matches: 8. This chain's CDR3 is CASSHRSGGPNTGELFF. For the CDR3, the DNA is TGTGCCAGCAGCCATCGTAGCGGGGGGCCTAACACCGGGGAGCTGTTTTTT.

The chain joins TRBV5-6 to TRBJ2-7; the match to TRBD1 covers 7 bases. V lost 4 bases and J lost 3; bases outside the gene matches: 7. The CDR3 has 14 amino acids. Germline V gives CDR1 SGHDT, CDR2 YYEEEE. The CDR3 DNA follows: TGTGCCAGCAGCCGAGGGACAGTAAACTACGAGCAGTACTTC. Translation: CASSRGTVNYEQYF. The variable domain in full, completed from reference TRBV5-6 and TRBJ2-7, reads DAGVTQSPTHLIKTRGQQVTLRCSPKSGHDTVSWYQQALGQGPQFIFQYYEEEERQRGNFPDRFSGHQFPNYSSELNVNALLLGDSALYLCASSRGTVNYEQYFGPGTRLTVT.

The chain combines TRBV5-1 with TRBJ2-1; 10 positions match TRBD2. Germline V gene data show CDR1 as SGHRS and CDR2 as YFSETQ. J lost 4 bases, V lost 0 bases, and 1 base had no gene match. The CDR3 contains 15 residues. CDR3: CASSLAAGGYNEQFF. The CDR3 bases are TGCGCCAGCAGCTTGGCAGCGGGGGGGTACAATGAGCAGTTCTTC.

V gene TRBV3-1 (or the pseudogene TRBV3-2) combines with J gene TRBJ1-6; the D gene is possibly TRBD1 (5 bases). CDR3 length equals 15 residues. Trimming removed 5 bases from V and 2 bases from J, with 10 bases in between. Germline V gene data show CDR1 as LGHDT and CDR2 as YNNKEL (reference sequence). This chain's CDR3 is CASSSTAPYNSPLHF. The DNA for the CDR3 is TGTGCCAGCAGCTCGACAGCTCCCTATAATTCACCCCTCCACTTT.

This chain links TRBV28 with TRBJ2-2, with unresolved D. V lost 7 bases to trimming and J lost 1 base, with 19 bases between them. There are 17 residues in the CDR3. Germline V gene sequence: CDR1 MDHEN, CDR2 SYDVKM. In DNA, the CDR3 is TGTGCCAGCACCCCCGGAGTGGGCGTACTGAACACCGGGGAGCTGTTTTTT. Translated: CASTPGVGVLNTGELFF.

This clone was detected only once. The chain joins TRBV7-6 to TRBJ2-5; perhaps TRBD1 as D (5 bases). Germline V CDR1 and CDR2: SGHVS, FNYEAQ. The CDR3 covers 16 residues. V lost 4 bases to trimming and J lost 1 base, with 16 bases between them. CDR3 nucleotides: TGTGCCAGCAGCTCAACCCCACGGACATTCCAAGAGACCCAGTACTTC. Its protein is CASSSTPRTFQETQYF. Filled out from reference TRBV7-6 and TRBJ2-5, the complete variable domain reads GAGVSQSPRYKVTKRGQDVALRCDPISGHVSLYWYRQALGQGPEFLTYFNYEAQQDKSGLPNDRFSAERPEGSISTLTIQRTEQRDSAMYRCASSSTPRTFQETQYFGPGTRLLVL.

The chain couples TRBV4-1 to TRBJ1-3; 7 bases line up with TRBD1. Germline V lookup: CDR1 MGHRA, CDR2 YSYEKL. The CDR3 length is 18 residues. V trimming: 2 bases; J trimming: 0 bases; junction bases outside the gene matches: 10. The DNA of the CDR3 is TGCGCCAGCAGCCAAAGTTACCTGACAGGGCCCTCTGGAAACACCATATATTTT. Its translation is CASSQSYLTGPSGNTIYF.

This sequence joins TRBV9 and TRBJ1-1; possible D gene TRBD1, 5 bases. V dropped 2 bases and J dropped 7 bases, with 18 bases sitting between them. There are 15 residues in the CDR3. Germline V gives CDR1 SGDLS, CDR2 YYNGEE. The CDR3, as DNA: TGTGCCAGCAGCGTGGCAGGGACGGTGACGGATGAAGCTTTCTTT. Protein product: CASSVAGTVTDEAFF.

This chain links TRBV9 with TRBJ1-2; D is ambiguous. The germline V gene has CDR1 SGDLS and CDR2 YYNGEE. The ends were cut back, 0 bases at V and 6 bases at J, with 9 bases in the middle. This CDR3 region has 13 residues. The CDR3 DNA follows: TGTGCCAGCAGCGTAGGCACGGGAGATGGCTACACCTTC. Protein: CASSVGTGDGYTF.

The rearrangement links TRBV7-2 to TRBJ2-3; TRBD2 matches at 8 bases. The length of the CDR3 is 13 residues. J was trimmed by 4 bases and V by 10 bases; bases with no gene match: 7. From germline, CDR1 is SGHTA and CDR2 FQGNSA. The CDR3: CATKAGAADTQYF. The CDR3 DNA sequence: TGTGCCACCAAAGCGGGGGCCGCAGATACGCAGTATTTT.

V usage is TRBV20-1 and J usage is TRBJ1-2; TRBD1 might be the D (5 bases). CDR1 and CDR2 (germline): DFQATT, SNEGSKA (reference sequence). V gave up 5 bases and J gave up 6 bases, with 7 bases separating them. CDR3 length: 10 residues. CDR3 region: CSAETDGYTF. CDR3 coding DNA: TGCAGTGCTGAGACAGATGGCTACACCTTC.

By sample fraction, this clone is large. The V gene is TRBV6-4, the J gene TRBJ2-2; no definite D call. Germline values: CDR1 MRHNA, CDR2 SNTAGT. The CDR3 totals 13 residues. Deletions cut 0 bases from V and 4 bases from J, with 3 bases between. CDR3 protein: CASSDSATGELFF. In DNA, the CDR3 is TGTGCCAGCAGTGACTCAGCCACCGGGGAGCTGTTTTTT.

With respect to this clone: The sample has other DNA sequences that encode this CDR3 too. The rearrangement joins TRBV7-9 to TRBJ2-7; 9 nucleotides line up with TRBD1. Germline V lookup: CDR1 SEHNR, CDR2 FQNEAQ (reference sequence). J lost 5 bases, V lost 6 bases, and 14 bases had no gene match. The CDR3 contains 16 residues. In DNA, the CDR3 is TGTGCCAGCAGAAAAGATTCCGGGACAGGGTTTCACGAGCAGTACTTC. Protein sequence: CASRKDSGTGFHEQYF.

The rearrangement joins TRBV18 to TRBJ1-4; 9 bases fit TRBD1. CDR1 and CDR2 from the germline V gene are KGHSH and LQKENI. V was pared by 6 bases and J by 4 bases, with 6 bases of the junction left unmatched. The CDR3 consists of 15 residues. The DNA of the CDR3 is TGTGCCAGCTCTCCAGGGACAGGGTTTAATGAAAAACTGTTTTTT. Translation gives CASSPGTGFNEKLFF.